This TCR beta chain was retrieved from a study of CD8 T cells in ankylosing spondylitis. This clonotype was counted many times. TCRdb redid the calling of the 5' RACE reads with MiXCR, one entry per CDR3 protein. The top ten hold about 6.8% of the sample, which has 200,000 to 300,000 distinct CDR3 sequences, roughly 8.6% seen once. CDR3 length: 17 amino acids. The germline V gene encodes CDR1 SQVTM and CDR2 ANQGSEA. Between the trimmed V and J ends, which lost 6 bases and 0 bases, there was a span of 21 bases. This chain joins TRBV29-1 and TRBJ2-1, with unresolved D. This TCR was sampled from a male donor with ankylosing spondylitis or in good health (not recorded which). The sequenced sample consisted of blood, either unsorted or a sorted T cell fraction (not recorded which). The CDR3 nucleotides are TGCAGCGTGGCACTGTTAATGTTTGTCAGCTCCTACAATGAGCAGTTCTTC. This sequence encodes CSVALLMFVSSYNEQFF.